Reported below is one T cell receptor beta chain. Distinct nucleotide sequences in the sample also encode this CDR3. These data come from a study of blood T cell repertoires in COVID-19. The wider study: COVID-19 samples, acute and convalescent, were from the United States, Italy and Spain. PBMCs, B-cell-depleted T cells, or T cells were the source of the cDNA or gDNA that made up the material.

Germline V lookup: CDR1 SGHTS, CDR2 YDEGEE. V lost 2 bases to trimming and J lost 5 bases, with 13 bases between them. The CDR3 sequence is 14 residues long. Original processing notes: Reference gene primer amplification yielded estimated nucleated cell counts. Assay: immunoSEQ multiplex PCR; the TCRdb copy retains only in-frame clones and omits some. V and J calls and clone size are those listed in that table; D and trimming were worked out from the DNA. The table shows about 85,000 clones, with nearly 90% occurring only once. What was sequenced was peripheral blood. The chain recombines TRBV5-8 with TRBJ1-2; possible D gene TRBD1, 5 bases. The receptor was isolated from a woman aged 80 or over with active or convalescent COVID-19. The CDR3 is CASSLIDRNYGYTF. The CDR3 bases are TGTGCCAGCAGCTTAATCGACAGAAATTATGGCTACACCTTC.